Below are 23 T cell receptor beta chains sequenced from a single sample in a study of blood T cells in healthy people across ages. Through a sample-barcoded 5' primer and a J-beta primer mix, a second PCR was run for roughly 6 to 12 cycles. In TCRdb, the 5' RACE reads were re-called with MiXCR into one record per CDR3 protein. The repertoire includes over 950,000 distinct CDR3 sequences, just over 50% of them detected once, and 20% to 25% sits in the top ten. Source material: blood. The receptor set was obtained from a woman in her fifties or sixties in good health.

V gene TRBV6-1 combines with J gene TRBJ1-4, with a possible D match to TRBD1 (5 bases). V gave up 8 bases and J gave up 8 bases, with 12 bases separating them. Germline lookup yields CDR1 MNHNS and CDR2 SASEGT. The CDR3 length is 12 residues. The CDR3 DNA reads TGTGCCAGCGGGACCCCGAGAGAAAAACTGTTTTTT. Its translation: CASGTPREKLFF.

This chain uses TRBV11-2 with TRBJ2-1; D possibly corresponds to TRBD1 (5 bases). CDR1 SGHAT and CDR2 FQNNGV come from the germline V gene. V lost 5 bases and J lost 5, with 13 bases in between. The CDR3 loop spans 14 amino acids. CDR3: CASSRETVHNEQFF. DNA of the CDR3: TGTGCCAGCAGCCGAGAGACAGTGCACAATGAGCAGTTCTTC.

The rearrangement uses TRBV20-1 and TRBJ2-4, with D tentatively TRBD1 or TRBD2 (6 bases each). The CDR3 loop spans 19 amino acids. CDR1 and CDR2 (germline): DFQATT, SNEGSKA (reference sequence). Trimming shortened V by 1 base and J by 13 bases, and 35 bases separated the two germline ends. The CDR3 sequence: CSARAEGGGHTLITYGQYF. The CDR3 DNA reads as TGCAGTGCTAGAGCCGAGGGGGGAGGCCATACATTAATTACCTACGGGCAGTACTTC.

This clonotype has just one count. This chain uses TRBV5-5 with TRBJ1-4, with TRBD1 as a possible D gene (5 bases). This CDR3 has 17 amino acids. The germline V gene encodes CDR1 SGHKS and CDR2 YYEKEE (reference sequence). The V end lost 4 bases, the J end lost 3 bases, and 19 bases lay between the germline ends. CDR3 protein: CASSAAGPRAANEKLFF. CDR3 DNA: TGTGCCAGCAGCGCAGCGGGACCCCGGGCTGCTAATGAAAAACTGTTTTTT.

This clonotype has just a few counts. The chain combines TRBV27 with TRBJ2-3; 11 bases map to TRBD2. Germline values: CDR1 MNHEY, CDR2 SMNVEV (reference sequence). CDR3 length: 13 residues. J gave up 7 bases and V 7 bases, and 4 bases lay outside the gene matches. CDR3: CASKLAGANTQYF. The CDR3 bases are TGTGCCAGCAAACTAGCGGGAGCGAATACGCAGTATTTT.

A few counts support this clonotype. The chain recombines TRBV20-1 with TRBJ2-7; 7 positions agree with TRBD2. The CDR3 contains 14 residues. V was clipped by 5 bases and J by 2 bases; unmatched bases: 9. CDR1 is DFQATT and CDR2 is SNEGSKA in the germline V gene (reference sequence). As DNA, the CDR3 is TGCAGTGCTGAATCTTGGGACTACCCCTACGAGCAGTACTTC. Residues: CSAESWDYPYEQYF.

The chain recombines TRBV6-2 or TRBV6-3 with TRBJ1-5, with 10 nucleotides matching TRBD1. Trimming removed 4 bases from V and 9 bases from J; junction bases left unmatched: 9. CDR1 is MNHEY and CDR2 is SVGEGT in the germline V gene. The CDR3 loop spans 15 amino acids. This CDR3 is CASSSGDRGERPQHF. CDR3 sequence (DNA): TGTGCCAGCAGTTCCGGGGACAGGGGAGAGAGGCCCCAGCATTTT.

The V and J genes are TRBV5-8 and TRBJ2-3; unclear D gene. The V end was cut by 4 bases, the J end by 2 bases, with 14 bases between. Germline CDR1 and CDR2: SGHTS and YDEGEE. CDR3 length: 15 amino acids. CDR3 in amino acids: CASSLRVSVTDTQYF. The CDR3 DNA reads TGTGCCAGCAGCCTAAGGGTTTCAGTCACAGATACGCAGTATTTT.

This clonotype was counted between two and nine times. The V gene is TRBV7-2, the J gene TRBJ1-2; a possible D gene is TRBD1 (5 bases). Per germline, CDR1 SGHTA and CDR2 FQGNSA. The germline V and J ends were trimmed by 6 bases and 4 bases, with 18 bases remaining between them. CDR3 length: 15 residues. The CDR3: CASSSLGAGTYGYTF. In nucleotides, the CDR3 is TGTGCCAGCAGTTCCCTCGGGGCGGGGACCTATGGCTACACCTTC.

This chain joins TRBV25-1 and TRBJ2-1, with 7 bases fitting TRBD2. V gave up 4 bases and J gave up 5 bases; unmatched junction bases: 8. The germline V gene encodes CDR1 MGHDK and CDR2 SYGVNS. The CDR3 runs 15 residues. The CDR3 here is CASSVALARNNEQFF. The CDR3, as DNA: TGTGCCAGCAGTGTCGCACTAGCGAGGAACAATGAGCAGTTCTTC.

The rearrangement uses TRBV29-1 and TRBJ2-1; 11 bases are a match to TRBD2. Germline values: CDR1 SQVTM, CDR2 ANQGSEA. The ends lost 4 bases at V and 6 bases at J; junction bases unmatched: 14. CDR3 length equals 17 residues. The chain's CDR3 is CSVGGGTSGSGFNEQFF. CDR3 bases: TGCAGCGTTGGGGGGGGAACTAGCGGGAGTGGATTCAATGAGCAGTTCTTC.

The chain employs TRBV7-2 and TRBJ2-5; D is perhaps TRBD1 (5 bases). Germline V gives CDR1 SGHTA, CDR2 FQGNSA. The CDR3 contains 14 residues. Trimming pared 0 bases from V and 2 bases from J, leaving 7 bases between. The CDR3 DNA is TGTGCCAGCAGCTTAGCTCACAGGCAAGAGACCCAGTACTTC. Its translation: CASSLAHRQETQYF.

V and J are TRBV20-1 and TRBJ2-1; tentatively, D is TRBD2 (6 bases). The V and J ends lost 1 base and 0 bases respectively, with 10 bases between them. Germline CDR1 and CDR2: DFQATT and SNEGSKA (reference sequence). The length of the CDR3 is 15 residues. The CDR3 nucleotides are TGCAGTGCTAGAGGTGCACTAGCCTCCTACAATGAGCAGTTCTTC. Translating it yields CSARGALASYNEQFF.

The chain couples TRBV13 to TRBJ1-6; D might be TRBD1 (5 bases). Deletions cut 3 bases from V and 9 bases from J, with 18 bases between. The CDR3 sequence is 16 residues long. Germline V gives CDR1 PRHDT, CDR2 FYEKMQ (reference sequence). The CDR3: CASSLTPGGEGSPLHF. In DNA, the CDR3 is TGTGCCAGCAGCTTGACTCCGGGGGGTGAAGGTTCACCCCTCCACTTT.

The count of this clonotype is one. The V and J genes are TRBV7-8 and TRBJ2-7; D might be TRBD2 (7 bases). This CDR3 spans 16 amino acids. Deletions cut 5 bases from V and 0 bases from J, with 17 bases between. Germline loops: CDR1 SGHVS, CDR2 FQNEAQ. CDR3 protein: CASSALLGGPSYEQYF. CDR3 bases: TGTGCCAGCAGCGCTCTGCTCGGGGGGCCCTCCTACGAGCAGTACTTC.

The V gene is TRBV6-2 or TRBV6-3, the J gene TRBJ2-1; tentatively, D is TRBD2 (8 bases). The V end lost 7 bases, the J end lost 8 bases, and 21 bases lay between the germline ends. This CDR3 is built from 15 residues. The V gene's germline CDR1 is MNHEY and CDR2 SVGEGT. CDR3 amino acids: CASTAGGLDVDEQFF. In DNA form, the CDR3 reads TGTGCCAGCACCGCAGGGGGACTAGATGTGGATGAGCAGTTCTTC.

The rearrangement uses TRBV27 and TRBJ2-6; 7 bases line up with TRBD1. Germline CDR1 MNHEY, CDR2 SMNVEV (reference sequence). CDR3 length: 16 amino acids. V was clipped by 5 bases and J by 2 bases; unmatched bases: 6. CDR3 in DNA: TGTGCCAGCAGTCCCAACAGGGGTCCTGGGGCCAACGTCCTGACTTTC. As protein: CASSPNRGPGANVLTF.

The CDR3 DNA reads TGTGCCAGCAGTTTAATCGTAGCCGTTCCTGAAGCTTTCTTT. This codes for CASSLIVAVPEAFF. The chain couples TRBV12-3 or TRBV12-4 to TRBJ1-1; D remains unclear. The CDR3 consists of 14 residues. Deletions cut 2 bases from V and 6 bases from J, with 13 bases between.

The chain combines TRBV4-1 with TRBJ2-4; the D call may be TRBD1 or TRBD2 (5 bases each). CDR3 length: 15 amino acids. V lost 3 bases to trimming and J lost 3 bases, with 12 bases between them. Germline V gives CDR1 MGHRA, CDR2 YSYEKL. The CDR3 nucleotides are TGCGCCAGCAGCCACCTGGGACGGAACAAAAACATTCAGTACTTC. Translation: CASSHLGRNKNIQYF.

There are a few counts of this clonotype. The J gene is TRBJ1-1, the V gene TRBV5-5, with no clear D. This CDR3 is built from 12 residues. V lost 3 bases to trimming and J lost 5 bases, with 8 bases between them. CDR1 is SGHKS and CDR2 is YYEKEE in the germline V gene (reference sequence). This CDR3 is CASSWEGTEAFF. CDR3 DNA sequence: TGTGCCAGCAGCTGGGAAGGGACTGAAGCTTTCTTT.

The chain recombines TRBV15 with TRBJ2-1; possible D gene TRBD2, 5 bases. This CDR3 has 13 amino acids. The V gene lost 0 bases and the J gene lost 8 bases, with 8 bases spanning the gap. Germline assignment: CDR1 LNHNV and CDR2 YYDKDF (reference sequence). In DNA form, the CDR3 reads TGTGCCACCAGCAGAGACAGGCGGGATGAGCAGTTCTTC. This gives the protein CATSRDRRDEQFF.

This chain uses TRBV20-1 with TRBJ2-1; 8 nucleotides align to TRBD2. The J call may be faulty, since TRBJ2-7 better matches the DNA end. Germline CDR1 reads DFQATT; CDR2 reads SNEGSKA (reference sequence). The CDR3 has 16 amino acids. The CDR3 loop reads CSAITRTSGTYNEQYF. The CDR3 DNA follows: TGCAGTGCTATTACCAGAACTAGCGGAACCTACAATGAGCAGTACTTC.

This clonotype turned up a few times. J is TRBJ2-7 and V is TRBV6-5, with a possible D match to TRBD1 (7 bases). V gave up 2 bases and J gave up 3 bases, with 14 bases separating them. The germline CDR1 and CDR2 sequences are MNHEY and SVGAGI. The CDR3 consists of 15 residues. The CDR3 protein is CASSYRRDRSYEQYF. CDR3 bases: TGTGCCAGCAGTTACCGGAGGGACAGAAGCTACGAGCAGTACTTC.